A single sample gave rise to the 8 T cell receptor beta chains below, sequenced in a study of blood T cells in healthy people across ages. For the second PCR, which ran for roughly 6 to 11 cycles, a sample-barcoded 5' primer and a J-beta primer mix were used. Each CDR3 protein gets one entry after TCRdb re-called the 5' RACE reads with MiXCR. The sample yields fewer than 1,000,000 distinct CDR3 sequences, 35% to 60% seen once. The sample comprised blood. The source of these receptors is a man older than 75 in good health.

The V call is TRBV2, the J call TRBJ1-1; D is possibly TRBD1 (6 bases). Germline V CDR1 and CDR2: SNHLY, FYNNEI. CDR3 length: 12 amino acids. Trimming pared 9 bases from V and 1 base from J, leaving 9 bases between. CDR3 sequence (DNA): TGTGCCAGAAGACAGGAGAACACTGAAGCTTTCTTT. Amino acids: CARRQENTEAFF.

As for this clonotype: This may stem from a read error, because a much larger clone lies one nucleotide away. The chain uses TRBV10-3 and TRBJ1-2, with 9 bases matching TRBD1. This CDR3 region has 14 residues. From germline, CDR1 is ENHRY and CDR2 SYGVKD. The CDR3 sequence: CGISEFRTGDGYTF. Here the CDR3 DNA reads TGTGGCATCAGTGAGTTTAGGACAGGGGACGGCTACACCTTC.

The sample holds a few counts of this clonotype. The chain recombines TRBV20-1 with TRBJ2-5; D is unclear. V was clipped by 0 bases and J by 2 bases, with 13 bases between them. The CDR3 has 15 amino acids. Germline V gene sequence: CDR1 DFQATT, CDR2 SNEGSKA (reference sequence). CDR3 loop: CSARDYEVPQETQYF. The CDR3 DNA sequence: TGCAGTGCTAGAGACTACGAAGTCCCACAAGAGACCCAGTACTTC.

On this clonotype: This may stem from a read error, because a much larger clone lies one nucleotide away. The chain employs TRBV28 and TRBJ2-1; D uncertain. Germline values: CDR1 MDHEN, CDR2 SYDVKM. The CDR3 loop spans 14 amino acids. With 3 bases removed from V and 13 bases from J, the gap between germline ends came to 19 bases. This CDR3 is CASSFIGNQETQFF. Here the CDR3 DNA reads TGTGCCAGCAGTTTTATTGGAAACCAAGAGACCCAGTTCTTC.

The genes are TRBV6-1 and TRBJ2-3; TRBD2 is a possible D gene (6 bases). CDR3 length: 15 amino acids. Looked up from germline, CDR1 is MNHNS and CDR2 is SASEGT. With 2 bases removed from V and 2 bases from J, the gap between germline ends came to 11 bases. The CDR3 DNA sequence: TGTGCCAGCAGTGAACAACTAGCATCCACAGATACGCAGTATTTT. Encoded protein: CASSEQLASTDTQYF.

The chain couples TRBV29-1 to TRBJ1-6; no firm D call. CDR1 is SQVTM and CDR2 is ANQGSEA in the germline V gene. The V and J ends lost 4 bases and 7 bases respectively, with 11 bases between them. CDR3 length: 13 residues. CDR3: CSVGSSLNSPLHF. For the CDR3, the DNA is TGCAGCGTTGGATCCAGCCTAAATTCACCCCTCCACTTT. The whole variable domain, filled in from reference TRBV29-1 and TRBJ1-6, reads SAVISQKPSRDICQRGTSLTIQCQVDSQVTMMFWYRQQPGQSLTLIATANQGSEATYESGFVIDKFPISRPNLTFSTLTVSNMSPEDSSIYLCSVGSSLNSPLHFGNGTRLTVT.

In this sample, this clonotype turned up a few times. The chain joins TRBV7-3 to TRBJ2-5; D possibly corresponds to TRBD1 (6 bases). Trimming removed 2 bases from V and 5 bases from J, with 9 bases in between. This CDR3 contains 13 residues. CDR1 is SGHTA, CDR2 FQGTGA, per germline. CDR3 region: CASSLDRFETQYF. The CDR3 DNA is TGTGCCAGCAGCTTAGACAGGTTCGAGACCCAGTACTTC.

This clonotype has just one count. The chain recombines TRBV24-1 with TRBJ2-2; a weak D match, TRBD1 (5 bases). This CDR3 has 15 amino acids. CDR1 is KGHDR, CDR2 SFDVKD, per germline. Trimming shortened V by 4 bases and J by 0 bases, and 8 bases separated the two germline ends. The CDR3 here is CATSDDRPNTGELFF. CDR3 DNA sequence: TGTGCCACCAGTGACGACAGACCGAACACCGGGGAGCTGTTTTTT.